Shown below are 23 T cell receptor beta chains from a single sample sequenced in a study of response to subunit inactivated influenza vaccine. A single record per CDR3 protein comes from TCRdb applying MiXCR to the RT-PCR reads. This table has hundreds of thousands of distinct CDR3 sequences, 14% appearing once. The sample here was PBMCs from blood, taken 14 to 15 days before vaccination. The source of these receptors is a man between 50 and 59 years old who received an inactivated influenza vaccine.

This rearrangement joins TRBV7-2 to TRBJ2-3; 7 bases match TRBD1. The CDR3 is 14 residues long. The V and J ends lost 6 bases and 5 bases, in that order; junction bases with no gene match: 8. Germline CDR1 reads SGHTA; CDR2 reads FQGNSA. CDR3 DNA: TGTGCCAGCAGTTCCCAGGGGGTTATAGATACGCAGTATTTT. This sequence encodes CASSSQGVIDTQYF.

The rearrangement uses TRBV19 and TRBJ2-1; D is uncertain. Germline V CDR1 and CDR2: LNHDA, SQIVND (reference sequence). The CDR3 totals 14 residues. V was clipped by 3 bases and J by 8 bases, with 14 bases between them. CDR3 residues: CASSIDNARDEQFF. The CDR3 DNA follows: TGTGCCAGTAGTATTGACAATGCCCGGGATGAGCAGTTCTTC. The variable domain in full, with the rest retrieved from reference TRBV19 and TRBJ2-1, is DGGITQSPKYLFRKEGQNVTLSCEQNLNHDAMYWYRQDPGQGLRLIYYSQIVNDFQKGDIAEGYSVSREKKESFPLTVTSAQKNPTAFYLCASSIDNARDEQFFGPGTRLTVL.

V is TRBV28 and J is TRBJ2-1; the D is unclear. CDR3 size: 16 residues. Germline values: CDR1 MDHEN, CDR2 SYDVKM. V dropped 2 bases and J dropped 2 bases, with 13 bases sitting between them. The CDR3 spells CASSLVGRSAYNEQFF. The CDR3 region has the DNA TGTGCCAGCAGTTTAGTCGGCAGGTCAGCCTACAATGAGCAGTTCTTC.

This chain uses TRBV29-1 with TRBJ1-2; 7 bases align to TRBD1. Germline trimming cut 7 bases from V and 1 base from J; bases unmatched to any gene: 6. The CDR3 has 13 amino acids. CDR1 SQVTM and CDR2 ANQGSEA come from the germline V gene. CDR3: CSGGDSRNYGYTF. The CDR3 DNA reads TGCAGCGGGGGGGACAGCCGTAACTATGGCTACACCTTC.

The rearrangement links TRBV12-2 to TRBJ2-2. TRBV12-2 is deemed a pseudogene. This CDR3 has 18 amino acids. The CDR3 sequence: CASRLARSGVLNTGELFF. CDR3 bases: TGTGCAAGTCGCTTAGCGCGCAGCGGGGTGTTGAACACCGGGGAGCTGTTTTTT.

In its sample, this clonotype was seen a few times. The genes are TRBV28 and TRBJ2-7; D gene unclear. There are 9 residues in the CDR3. Trimming stripped 10 bases from V and 2 bases from J, with 3 bases between. Per the germline V gene, CDR1 is MDHEN and CDR2 is SYDVKM. The CDR3 spells CAKTYEQYF. In nucleotides, the CDR3 is TGTGCCAAAACCTACGAGCAGTACTTC.

This clonotype was seen a few times. The chain is built from TRBV20-1 and TRBJ2-7, with 11 nucleotides matching TRBD2. Germline lookup yields CDR1 DFQATT and CDR2 SNEGSKA (reference sequence). V lost 2 bases and J lost 3; bases outside the gene matches: 12. This CDR3 is built from 17 residues. The CDR3 DNA reads TGCAGTGCTAGAAGCGGCAGCTGGCTAGCGGGAGGCTACGAGCAGTACTTC. Translating it yields CSARSGSWLAGGYEQYF.

This clonotype appeared a few times. The chain joins TRBV30 to TRBJ2-2; unclear D gene. Trimming shortened V by 0 bases and J by 2 bases, and 4 bases separated the two germline ends. The CDR3 length is 13 residues. The germline CDR1 and CDR2 sequences are GTSNPN and SVGIG (reference sequence). The CDR3 is CAWSVVNTGELFF. CDR3 DNA sequence: TGTGCCTGGAGTGTAGTAAACACCGGGGAGCTGTTTTTT. The full variable domain, with the rest looked up from reference TRBV30 and TRBJ2-2, is SQTIHQWPATLVQPVGSPLSLECTVEGTSNPNLYWYRQAAGRGLQLLFYSVGIGQISSEVPQNLSASRPQDRQFILSSKKLLLSDSGFYLCAWSVVNTGELFFGEGSRLTVL.

This clonotype was recorded many times. The chain links TRBV5-1 to TRBJ2-2, with 11 bases fitting TRBD2. J lost 4 bases, V lost 6 bases, and 2 bases had no gene match. The germline V gene encodes CDR1 SGHRS and CDR2 YFSETQ. This CDR3 region has 14 residues. DNA for the CDR3: TGCGCCAGCAAGCTAGCGGGAGGCACCGGGGAGCTGTTTTTT. Residues: CASKLAGGTGELFF.

V is TRBV7-2 and J is TRBJ2-3, with 10 bases that match TRBD2. The CDR3 runs 16 residues. The germline gives CDR1 SGHTA, CDR2 FQGNSA. Unmatched junction bases numbered 9, after V lost 3 bases and J lost 6 bases. CDR3 in DNA: TGTGCCAGCAGCTTTTCCGCCAGCGGGAGGGGGGATACGCAGTATTTT. Residues: CASSFSASGRGDTQYF.

This clonotype was seen a few times. The chain is built from TRBV3-1 and TRBJ2-5, with 7 bases identical to TRBD2. The V gene end was trimmed by 0 bases and the J gene end by 6 bases; junction bases not matched to a gene: 7. This CDR3 region has 15 residues. Germline V gene lookup returns CDR1 LGHDT and CDR2 YNNKEL (reference sequence). In nucleotides, the CDR3 is TGTGCCAGCAGCCAAGATCACCAAGCGGGGAAGACCCAGTACTTC. Translation: CASSQDHQAGKTQYF.

As regards this clonotype: The germline gene is not matched at one end of the junction; a read error may be the cause. J is TRBJ1-4 and V is TRBV15; no reliable D call. This CDR3 has 17 amino acids. The germline V gene encodes CDR1 LNHNV and CDR2 YYDKDF (reference sequence). This chain's CDR3 is CATSGDGSLGPNEKLFF. The DNA for the CDR3 is TGTGCCACCAGCGGAGACGGCAGTTTAGGACCTAATGAAAAACTGTTTTTT.

The V call is TRBV20-1, the J call TRBJ2-3; a weak D match, TRBD2 (6 bases). V lost 0 bases to trimming and J lost 0 bases, with 10 bases between them. There are 15 residues in the CDR3. Germline values: CDR1 DFQATT, CDR2 SNEGSKA (reference sequence). CDR3 in DNA: TGCAGTGCTAGAGATTTGGGGACTAGCACAGATACGCAGTATTTT. It encodes CSARDLGTSTDTQYF.

This clonotype was observed a few times. The chain recombines TRBV9 with TRBJ2-7, with D perhaps being TRBD1 or TRBD2 (5 bases each). This CDR3 spans 15 amino acids. Germline V gives CDR1 SGDLS, CDR2 YYNGEE. The V and J ends lost 4 bases and 3 bases respectively, with 17 bases between them. CDR3 nucleotide sequence: TGTGCCAGCAGCCTCAGGGACGGTATTAACTACGAGCAGTACTTC. Amino acid sequence: CASSLRDGINYEQYF.

This sequence joins TRBV18 and TRBJ2-5; a possible D gene is TRBD2 (5 bases). The CDR3 is 17 residues long. Germline CDR1 KGHSH, CDR2 LQKENI. V lost 2 bases and J lost 1, with 17 bases in between. The CDR3 DNA sequence: TGTGCCAGCTCACCAAGTAGCGCGACGCGCTTCCAAGAGACCCAGTACTTC. This translates into CASSPSSATRFQETQYF.

This clonotype was seen a handful of times. This chain uses TRBV29-1 with TRBJ1-1; weak D call: TRBD1 (5 bases). The V gene's germline CDR1 is SQVTM and CDR2 ANQGSEA. Trimming cost V 6 bases and J 1 base, with 15 bases left between them. This CDR3 has 14 residues. CDR3 DNA: TGCAGCGTCTCCCGACAGACGAAGAACACTGAAGCTTTCTTT. Its protein product is CSVSRQTKNTEAFF.

This clonotype was seen a few times. The V gene is TRBV29-1, the J gene TRBJ2-3; D is undetermined. CDR1 SQVTM and CDR2 ANQGSEA come from the germline V gene. V was cut by 7 bases and J by 0 bases, with 8 bases left in between. The CDR3 runs 12 residues. The DNA of the CDR3 is TGCAGCGCGGCCCCTAGCACAGATACGCAGTATTTT. Encoded protein: CSAAPSTDTQYF.

This clonotype was recorded a few times. The chain is built from TRBV6-2 or TRBV6-3 and TRBJ2-5; possibly TRBD2 for D (5 bases). Looked up from germline, CDR1 is MNHEY and CDR2 is SVGEGT. The CDR3 extends over 17 amino acids. Trimming left V 5 bases short and J 5 bases short, with 24 bases between. The CDR3 loop reads CASSPLERLLKRETQYF. CDR3 sequence (DNA): TGTGCCAGCAGTCCACTCGAACGACTACTCAAGAGGGAGACCCAGTACTTC.

This clonotype was seen many times. This chain links TRBV12-3 or TRBV12-4 with TRBJ2-3; D is possibly TRBD1 (6 bases). The V gene lost 6 bases and the J gene lost 1 base, with 14 bases spanning the gap. The CDR3 has 15 amino acids. The CDR3 DNA follows: TGTGCCAGCAGCCGTACCCCAGGGGGCACAGATACGCAGTATTTT. It encodes CASSRTPGGTDTQYF.

The chain has TRBV29-1 and TRBJ1-6; maybe TRBD1 (5 bases). In germline, CDR1 is SQVTM, CDR2 ANQGSEA. The CDR3 runs 13 residues. V gave up 6 bases and J gave up 5 bases, with 11 bases separating them. The CDR3: CSVQDTNNSPLHF. The CDR3 DNA is TGCAGCGTCCAGGACACGAATAATTCACCCCTCCACTTT.

Regarding this clonotype: Lacking the conserved final phenylalanine or tryptophan, this CDR3 likely reflects a read error. The gene calls are TRBV7-2 and TRBJ1-1; D unclear. V shed 4 bases and J shed 2 bases, with 17 bases lying between them. CDR3 length equals 16 residues. Germline CDR1 SGHTA, CDR2 FQGNSA. The CDR3 reads CASSSRRIGRNTEAFS. In DNA form, the CDR3 reads TGTGCCAGCAGCTCCCGTCGAATTGGACGTAACACTGAAGCTTTCTCT.

This clonotype was seen only a few times. The chain employs TRBV9 and TRBJ2-1, with TRBD2 matching 10 bases. The CDR3 sequence is 15 residues long. Losses at the gene ends were 2 bases for V and 6 bases for J; bases not matched to a gene: 5. In germline, CDR1 is SGDLS, CDR2 YYNGEE. CDR3 sequence: CASSVPGTSVNEQFF. The CDR3 DNA is TGTGCCAGCAGCGTGCCCGGGACTAGCGTCAATGAGCAGTTCTTC.

This chain joins TRBV7-2 and TRBJ2-4; D is ambiguous. The CDR3 covers 15 residues. With 1 base removed from V and 0 bases from J, the gap between germline ends came to 7 bases. The germline V gene has CDR1 SGHTA and CDR2 FQGNSA. This chain's CDR3 is CASSLGGIAKNIQYF. As DNA, the CDR3 is TGTGCCAGCAGCTTAGGAGGTATAGCCAAAAACATTCAGTACTTC.